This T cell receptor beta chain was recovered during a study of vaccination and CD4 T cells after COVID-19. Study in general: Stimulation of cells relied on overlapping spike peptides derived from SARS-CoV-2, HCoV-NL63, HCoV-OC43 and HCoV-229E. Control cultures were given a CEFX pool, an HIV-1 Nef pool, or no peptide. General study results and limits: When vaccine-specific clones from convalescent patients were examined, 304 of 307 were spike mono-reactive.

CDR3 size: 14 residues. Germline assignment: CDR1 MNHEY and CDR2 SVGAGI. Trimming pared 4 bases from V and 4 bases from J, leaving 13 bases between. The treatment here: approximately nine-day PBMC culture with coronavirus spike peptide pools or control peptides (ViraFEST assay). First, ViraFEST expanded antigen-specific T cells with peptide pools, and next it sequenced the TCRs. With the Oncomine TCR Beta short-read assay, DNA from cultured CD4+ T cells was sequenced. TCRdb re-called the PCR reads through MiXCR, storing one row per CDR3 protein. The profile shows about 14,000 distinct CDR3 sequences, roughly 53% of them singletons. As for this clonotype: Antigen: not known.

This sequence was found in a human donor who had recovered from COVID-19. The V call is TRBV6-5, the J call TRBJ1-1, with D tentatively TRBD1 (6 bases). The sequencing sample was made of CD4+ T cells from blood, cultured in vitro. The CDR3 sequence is CASSSQGTGTEAFF. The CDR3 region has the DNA TGTGCCAGCAGTTCTCAGGGGACGGGCACTGAAGCTTTCTTT.